The next 5 T cell receptor beta chains were all read from a single sample in a study of radiation and T cells in renal cell carcinoma. Profiling relied on immunoSEQ multiplex PCR, and the TCRdb table lists in-frame clones only, not all of them. The data hold 130,000 or so clones, with roughly 88% observed a single time. Stated time point: baseline pretreatment blood. Treatment denoted: 15 Gy SBRT to primary tumor, nephrectomy 4 weeks later. This specimen was blood, taken from a patient whose treatment included radiotherapy and nephrectomy. The receptors were sampled from a woman in her fifties or sixties with renal cell carcinoma.

CDR3 residues: CASTSTSGKETQYF. CDR3 sequence (DNA): TGCGCCAGCACCTCGACTAGCGGAAAAGAGACCCAGTACTTC. The genes are TRBV5-1 and TRBJ2-5; TRBD2 agrees at 9 bases. The CDR3 runs to 14 residues. CDR1 SGHRS and CDR2 YFSETQ come from the germline V gene. V gave up 6 bases and J gave up 3 bases; unmatched junction bases: 6. The variable domain in full, completed from reference TRBV5-1 and TRBJ2-5, reads KAGVTQTPRYLIKTRGQQVTLSCSPISGHRSVSWYQQTPGQGLQFLFEYFSETQRNKGNFPGRFSGRQFSNSRSEMNVSTLELGDSALYLCASTSTSGKETQYFGPGTRLLVL.

The gene calls are TRBV11-2 and TRBJ2-2, with 7 bases lining up with TRBD1. Germline trimming cut 7 bases from V and 2 bases from J; bases unmatched to any gene: 7. The CDR3 totals 15 residues. Germline V gene lookup returns CDR1 SGHAT and CDR2 FQNNGV. The CDR3 nucleotides are TGTGCCAGCACCAAGACAGGGAGAAACACCGGGGAGCTGTTTTTT. Residues: CASTKTGRNTGELFF.

The rearrangement links TRBV11-2 to TRBJ2-7; 7 positions match TRBD2. CDR3 length equals 15 residues. With V trimmed by 5 bases and J by 0 bases, 7 bases remained unmatched. Germline lookup yields CDR1 SGHAT and CDR2 FQNNGV. CDR3 amino acids: CASSPGLGTSYEQYF. The DNA for the CDR3 is TGTGCCAGCAGCCCAGGACTAGGGACCTCCTACGAGCAGTACTTC.

J is TRBJ2-3 and V is TRBV21-1; TRBD2 is the table's D call, not checked against the DNA. TRBV21-1 corresponds to a pseudogene. The CDR3 runs 16 residues. CDR3 sequence reads: CASSTTGTPEGDTQYF. The CDR3 DNA reads as TGTGCCAGCAGCACCACCGGGACCCCGGAGGGAGATACGCAGTATTTT.

The chain links TRBV21-1 to TRBJ2-7. TRBV21-1 is flagged as a pseudogene. The CDR3 loop spans 8 amino acids. Written as DNA, the CDR3 is TGTGCCAGCGCCGAGCAGTACTTC. The encoded protein is CASAEQYF.